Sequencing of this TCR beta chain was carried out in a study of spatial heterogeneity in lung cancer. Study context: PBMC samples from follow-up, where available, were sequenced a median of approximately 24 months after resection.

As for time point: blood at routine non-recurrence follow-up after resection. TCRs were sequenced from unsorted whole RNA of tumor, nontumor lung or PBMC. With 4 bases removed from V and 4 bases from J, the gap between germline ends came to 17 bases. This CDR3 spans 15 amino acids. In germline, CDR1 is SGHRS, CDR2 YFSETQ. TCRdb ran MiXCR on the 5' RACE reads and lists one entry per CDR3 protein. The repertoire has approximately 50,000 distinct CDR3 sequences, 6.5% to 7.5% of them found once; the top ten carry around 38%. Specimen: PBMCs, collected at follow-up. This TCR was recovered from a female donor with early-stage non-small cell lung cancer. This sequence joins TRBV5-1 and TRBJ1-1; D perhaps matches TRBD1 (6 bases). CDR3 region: CASSPLIQGSTEAFF. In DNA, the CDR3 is TGCGCCAGCAGCCCGTTGATCCAGGGGAGCACTGAAGCTTTCTTT.